This TCR beta chain was sequenced for a study of tumor-infiltrating lymphocytes in primary liver carcinoma (dated by TCRdb to the late 2010s). General notes on the study: Surgical resection was performed in China between November 2015 and 2016 on several patients with histopathologically diagnosed primary liver carcinoma. TCRbeta repertoire sequencing, expression microarrays and whole-exome sequencing were combined in the study across five regions of each liver tumor, with adjacent normal tissue and blood also included. A total of roughly 35 specimens from 5 patients went through TCRbeta repertoire sequencing, namely 25 tumor regions, 5 adjacent noncancerous liver tissues and 5 peripheral blood samples. Of the five patients (three men and two women, aged 30 to 69 years), four had hepatocellular carcinoma and one had combined HCC and intrahepatic cholangiocarcinoma. The tumors of the five patients were staged as T1-T3 N0M0, with maximum diameters ranging from roughly 4.2 to 10 cm. Each sample produced roughly 3.65 to 7.13 million productive TCRbeta reads, and read depth showed no significant difference between tissue types. High reproducibility was observed for the technical replicate repertoires, with mean shared-clone rates approximately 0.9 and correlation coefficients above 0.95. Summary of the overall study and its limitations: Repertoire overlap was found to be higher between tumor regions (mean roughly 35%) than between tumor-adjacent (17%) or tumor-blood (around 14%) pairs, consistent with antigen-driven expansion. Because the samples were bulk and unsorted, CD4+ and CD8+ T cell repertoires could not be compared. Compared with blood, tumors had a significantly larger share of the repertoire taken up by the top 250 clones (p = 0.039). Only the TCR beta chain was sequenced, so true repertoire diversity is likely underestimated because unpaired alpha chains were not captured. The study included only four to six patients, and the authors note findings should be validated in a larger study.

According to the germline V gene, CDR1 reads LGHNA and CDR2 reads YSLEER. A distance of 8 bases separates the germline ends of V and J, which lose 0 bases and 2 bases respectively. The CDR3 sequence holds 14 residues, the cysteine and phenylalanine included. The sequence is cut down to CDR3 DNA, 42 bases in frame from base 1. RNA from unsorted whole blood was extracted with TRIzol reagent, and germline DNA was obtained with the DNeasy Blood & Tissue kit. At the time of sampling, the patients had chronic HBV infection and had not received any treatment. Approximately 4.1 milliliters of peripheral blood were collected into K2EDTA tubes before surgery. The sample holds a few counts of this clonotype. The target of this receptor is not known. This may be a read error, as it is one base from a much larger clone. A constant-region primer and ProtoScript II reverse transcriptase were used to reverse-transcribe TCRbeta-specific cDNA from around 480 ng total RNA. The TCRbeta libraries were prepared through three rounds of nested multiplex PCR following a slightly modified ARM-PCR procedure. Multiplex TRBV1-TRBV30 forward primers and a Cbeta reverse primer were used in the first two PCR rounds, each of which was run for 10 to 11 cycles. A final 25-cycle PCR with Deep VentR polymerase added sample barcodes and Illumina adapters. Before sequencing, amplicons between 200 and 500 bp were purified from gel using a QIAquick gel extraction kit. An Illumina HiSeq 2500 was used to sequence the TCRbeta amplicons with 250-bp paired-end reads. The study's processing was this. Quality trimming of reads was performed with Trimmomatic v0.33, and paired reads were merged with FLASH v1.2.11 so that full CDR3 sequences could be recovered. MiGEC v1.2.1b assigned V, D and J germline segments to the rearranged TCRbeta sequences. VDJtools v1.0.0 computed clonotype statistics and Shannon-Wiener diversity indices. Except for diversity analysis, only each sample's 250 most abundant clonotypes were used in subsequent analyses to reduce sampling bias. TCRdb reanalyzed the raw reads on its own, using fastp at Q25 for trimming and MiXCR for clone calling, and kept in-frame beta chains. Identical CDR3 proteins give one entry, which carries the most common genes and DNA. The V and J calls were not made by the authors but by TCRdb's processing. Here the sample has around 330,000 distinct CDR3 sequences; approximately 65% occur a single time. About 8.4% of the sample goes to the ten largest clones.

The TCR originated in a man between 35 and 55 years old with primary liver carcinoma and hepatitis B virus infection. The receptor chain draws on TRBV4-3 and TRBJ2-7; the D region possibly corresponds to TRBD1 (5 bases align). Sequences were obtained from peripheral blood. In nucleotides, the sequence is TGCGCCAGCAGCCAAGAGACAGACACCTACGAGCAGTACTTC. Translated, it reads CASSQETDTYEQYF.